This T cell receptor (beta chain) was retrieved from a study of blood T cell repertoires in COVID-19. Study summary: Material from acute and convalescent COVID-19 was sourced from the United States, Italy and Spain. PBMCs, B-cell-depleted T cells, or T cells provided the cDNA or gDNA that made up the material.

As handled by the study authors: How many nucleated cells were present was estimated from reference gene primer amplification. Sequencing was performed with immunoSEQ multiplex PCR; in TCRdb, only in-frame clones are kept and a portion is missing. D and trimming were read from the DNA, whereas the V and J calls and clone size are those reported in that table. The data hold around 75,000 clones, with 85% to 90% observed a single time. V shed 4 bases, J shed 1 base, and the junction held 5 bases outside the gene matches. Per germline, CDR1 MDHEN and CDR2 SYDVKM. The CDR3 sequence is 16 residues long. This TCR was sampled from a human donor in a cohort sampled during active COVID-19. This chain joins TRBV28 and TRBJ2-3; 10 nucleotides align to TRBD2. Sequenced material: peripheral blood. The CDR3: CASSSGLAARTDTQYF. The CDR3 DNA sequence: TGTGCCAGCAGTTCCGGACTAGCGGCCCGCACAGATACGCAGTATTTT.